This is a list of T cell receptor beta chains from one sample in a study of CD8 T cells in ankylosing spondylitis. MiXCR, run by TCRdb on the 5' RACE reads, gives a single entry per CDR3 protein. Here the sample spans about 340,000 distinct CDR3 sequences, approximately 14% being singletons. The sequenced material came from blood, either unsorted or a sorted T cell fraction (not recorded which). Receptors originate from a male donor with ankylosing spondylitis or in good health (not recorded which). Each CDR3 is given with its conserved first and last residue. A D gene is named only where the DNA matches it firmly. The listing skips clone size in some rows; elsewhere it reads once, few, many or a size class.

>TRBV6-6|NA|TRBJ2-5|few
CATTGQSETQYF
TGTGCCACCACGGGGCAGTCTGAGACCCAGTACTTC
>TRBV20-1|NA|TRBJ2-7|NA
CSAPGQGLWEQYF
TGCAGTGCTCCCGGACAGGGACTATGGGAGCAGTACTTC
>TRBV7-2|NA|TRBJ2-7|NA
CASSFLEGGEQYF
TGTGCCAGCAGCTTCCTGGAGGGTGGGGAGCAGTACTTC
>TRBV5-1|NA|TRBJ2-3|many
CASGRGSTDTQYF
TGCGCCAGCGGACGAGGGAGTACAGATACGCAGTATTTT
>TRBV5-1|NA|TRBJ2-7|NA
CASSRPLGGSYEQYF
TGCGCCAGCAGCCGGCCCCTAGGAGGCTCCTACGAGCAGTACTTC
>TRBV5-1|TRBD2|TRBJ2-1|few
CASRPTSGSSYNEQFF
TGCGCCAGCAGACCAACTAGCGGGAGTTCCTACAATGAGCAGTTCTTC
>TRBV2|TRBD1|TRBJ1-4|NA
CASRADRVEKLFF
TGTGCCAGCAGGGCGGACAGGGTGGAAAAACTGTTTTTT
>TRBV20-1|NA|TRBJ1-1|few
CSGNGGITEAFF
TGCAGTGGGAACGGGGGGATCACTGAAGCTTTCTTT
>TRBV24-1|TRBD1|TRBJ1-1|few
CATRDRDYTEAFF
TGTGCCACCAGAGACAGGGACTACACTGAAGCTTTCTTT
>TRBV6-5|NA|TRBJ1-1|few
CASSYMVGGDSEAFF
TGTGCCAGCAGTTACATGGTCGGGGGGGATTCTGAAGCTTTCTTT
>TRBV5-1|NA|TRBJ2-5|NA
CASSWLGDGQETQYF
TGCGCCAGCAGCTGGCTAGGGGACGGACAAGAGACCCAGTACTTC
>TRBV7-9|NA|TRBJ1-2|NA
CASSSSGRTSNGYTF
TGTGCCAGCAGCTCTTCGGGACGGACTTCAAATGGCTACACCTTC
>TRBV4-1|NA|TRBJ2-7|NA
CASSPDSHPAYEQYF
TGCGCCAGCAGCCCGGACAGTCACCCGGCCTACGAGCAGTACTTC
>TRBV7-9|NA|TRBJ1-1|few
CASSDYSARNTEAFF
TGTGCCAGCAGCGATTACTCGGCGCGGAACACTGAAGCTTTCTTT
>TRBV12-3/TRBV12-4|TRBD1|TRBJ2-1|few
CASKQGAYNEQFF
TGTGCCAGCAAGCAGGGGGCCTACAATGAGCAGTTCTTC
>TRBV11-3|NA|TRBJ2-7|few
CASSLSRTEQYF
TGTGCCAGCAGCCTTAGCAGGACGGAGCAGTACTTC
>TRBV3-1|TRBD2|TRBJ2-3|NA
CASSPPAGGSTDTQYF
TGTGCCAGCAGCCCACCAGCGGGAGGGAGCACAGATACGCAGTATTTT
>TRBV5-1|NA|TRBJ2-3|NA
CASSSERWADTQYF
TGCGCCAGCAGCTCCGAAAGGTGGGCAGATACGCAGTATTTT
>TRBV15|TRBD2|TRBJ2-2|few
CATGRGGAEFAGELFF
TGTGCCACCGGTCGCGGGGGGGCAGAATTCGCCGGGGAGCTGTTTTTT
>TRBV7-9|TRBD2|TRBJ2-4|NA
CASSLVGGAGNIQYF
TGTGCCAGCAGCCTTGTCGGGGGGGCGGGTAACATTCAGTACTTC
>TRBV7-8|NA|TRBJ2-5|many
CASLGLGQETQYF
TGTGCCTCTCTAGGGCTAGGACAAGAGACCCAGTACTTC
>TRBV6-5|TRBD1|TRBJ1-2|NA
CASSNRQGFYGYTF
TGTGCCAGCAGTAACAGACAGGGATTTTATGGCTACACCTTC
>TRBV15|NA|TRBJ2-3|NA
CATSRDNRDTQYF
TGTGCCACCAGCAGAGACAACCGAGATACGCAGTATTTT
>TRBV20-1|TRBD2|TRBJ2-1|NA
CSARDITGTSGRYNEQFF
TGCAGTGCTAGAGATATTACGGGGACTAGTGGGCGCTACAATGAGCAGTTCTTC
>TRBV4-1|NA|TRBJ2-2|NA
CASSWPARPGELFF
TGCGCCAGCAGCTGGCCAGCGAGACCCGGGGAGCTGTTTTTT
>TRBV5-5|TRBD2|TRBJ2-1|NA
CASSLTSGGAVEQFF
TGTGCCAGCAGCCTGACTAGCGGGGGGGCAGTTGAGCAGTTCTTC
>TRBV24-1|NA|TRBJ2-1|few
CATSDSHSNEQFF
TGTGCCACCAGTGATTCGCACAGCAATGAGCAGTTCTTC
>TRBV4-1|TRBD2|TRBJ2-7|NA
CASSQRALAGVFYEQYF
TGCGCCAGCAGCCAAAGAGCCCTAGCGGGAGTATTTTACGAGCAGTACTTC
>TRBV15|TRBD2|TRBJ2-7|NA
CATSRRGGYEQYF
TGTGCCACCAGCAGGCGGGGGGGATACGAGCAGTACTTC
>TRBV27|TRBD1|TRBJ2-7|few
CATIRQGGFEQYF
TGTGCCACCATACGACAGGGCGGGTTCGAGCAGTACTTC
>TRBV11-2|NA|TRBJ2-4|few
CASSLFIRRSGPAKNIQYF
TGTGCCAGCAGCTTATTTATTCGCCGTTCGGGGCCAGCCAAAAACATTCAGTACTTC
>TRBV4-1|TRBD1|TRBJ1-3|NA
CASSQDPPTGGGSGNTIYF
TGCGCCAGCAGCCAAGACCCCCCCACAGGGGGCGGCTCTGGAAACACCATATATTTT
>TRBV11-3|TRBD1|TRBJ2-2|NA
CASGDRGNGKLFF
TGTGCCAGCGGGGACAGGGGGAACGGGAAGCTGTTTTTT
>TRBV5-1|NA|TRBJ2-5|few
CASSEQGRETQYF
TGCGCCAGCAGCGAACAGGGTAGAGAGACCCAGTACTTC
>TRBV5-1|TRBD1|TRBJ2-1|NA
CASSLGPSGGNEQFF
TGCGCCAGCAGCTTGGGCCCATCAGGGGGCAATGAGCAGTTCTTC
>TRBV20-1|NA|TRBJ1-6|few
CSARPIGVDSPLHF
TGCAGTGCTAGACCCATCGGGGTGGATTCACCCCTCCACTTT
>TRBV5-1|TRBD1|TRBJ2-7|many
CASSWGQAGWEQYF
TGCGCCAGCAGCTGGGGACAGGCTGGATGGGAGCAGTACTTC
>TRBV20-1|TRBD2|TRBJ2-7|NA
CSLTSGSSHEQYF
TGCAGCCTGACTAGCGGGAGTTCCCACGAGCAGTACTTC
>TRBV29-1|NA|TRBJ2-1|NA
CSVEGMRLLLGNEQFF
TGCAGCGTTGAAGGTATGAGACTACTCCTAGGCAATGAGCAGTTCTTC
>TRBV7-9|NA|TRBJ1-1|few
CAISWGAGSEAFF
TGTGCCATTTCGTGGGGGGCAGGCTCAGAAGCTTTCTTT
>TRBV20-1|NA|TRBJ2-7|few
CSASGVSYEQYF
TGCAGTGCTAGCGGGGTATCCTACGAGCAGTACTTC
>TRBV5-1|TRBD1|TRBJ2-3|many
CASTVYPGTGDTQYF
TGCGCCAGCACCGTCTACCCCGGGACAGGAGATACGCAGTATTTT
>TRBV5-1|NA|TRBJ1-2|NA
CASREPGQGYTF
TGCGCCAGCAGGGAGCCAGGGCAGGGCTACACCTTC
>TRBV6-1|NA|TRBJ1-2|few
CASSRWLTNYGYTF
TGTGCCAGCAGCAGGTGGCTAACTAACTATGGCTACACCTTC
>TRBV24-1|NA|TRBJ2-5|NA
CATSGPGVQETQYF
TGTGCCACCAGTGGTCCAGGGGTTCAAGAGACCCAGTACTTC
>TRBV20-1|NA|TRBJ2-5|NA
CSANGRLETQYF
TGCAGTGCGAACGGACGTTTGGAGACCCAGTACTTC
>TRBV5-1|NA|TRBJ2-2|NA
CASSFTSQNTGELFF
TGCGCCAGCAGCTTTACTAGCCAAAACACCGGGGAGCTGTTTTTT
>TRBV9|TRBD1|TRBJ1-5|few
CASTQDRGNQPQHF
TGTGCCAGCACCCAAGACAGGGGCAATCAGCCCCAGCATTTT
>TRBV11-2|NA|TRBJ1-3|NA
CASSFPTNGWDSGNTIYF
TGTGCCAGCAGCTTCCCCACGAACGGCTGGGACTCTGGAAACACCATATATTTT
>TRBV5-1|NA|TRBJ2-1|many
CASSPTQYEQFF
TGCGCCAGCAGCCCCACCCAATATGAGCAGTTCTTC
>TRBV4-1|TRBD2|TRBJ2-1|few
CASSRGGVTGEQFF
TGCGCCAGCAGCCGTGGGGGGGTTACCGGCGAGCAGTTCTTC
>TRBV6-5|NA|TRBJ2-1|NA
CASTASNEQFF
TGTGCCAGCACGGCATCTAATGAGCAGTTCTTC
>TRBV3-1|NA|TRBJ2-6|NA
CASSHRPSGANVLTF
TGTGCCAGCAGCCACCGCCCCTCTGGGGCCAACGTCCTGACTTTC
>TRBV15|TRBD2|TRBJ2-7|NA
CATSSSSGRVAYEQYF
TGTGCCACCAGCAGCTCTAGCGGGAGGGTAGCCTACGAGCAGTACTTC
>TRBV5-1|NA|TRBJ2-5|NA
CASSLGTGRGKETQYF
TGCGCCAGCAGCTTGGGGACAGGGAGGGGTAAAGAGACCCAGTACTTC
>TRBV7-9|TRBD2|TRBJ2-7|many
CASSATLAASSYEQYF
TGTGCCAGCAGCGCCACTCTAGCGGCAAGCTCCTACGAGCAGTACTTC
>TRBV12-3/TRBV12-4|TRBD2|TRBJ2-5|few
CASSAGLAVPTQYF
TGTGCCAGCAGCGCTGGACTAGCGGTACCGACCCAGTACTTC
>TRBV9|TRBD1|TRBJ1-6|many
CASSQGTAYNSPLHF
TGTGCCAGCAGCCAGGGGACAGCCTACAATTCACCCCTCCACTTT
>TRBV3-1|NA|TRBJ1-5|few
CASSPNRGNQPQHF
TGTGCCAGCAGCCCCAACAGGGGCAATCAGCCCCAGCATTTT
>TRBV5-6|NA|TRBJ1-1|few
CASSLELWSEAFF
TGTGCCAGCAGCTTGGAACTTTGGTCTGAAGCTTTCTTT